The sequence of this T cell receptor (beta chain) was determined in a study of blood T cell repertoires in COVID-19. V was shortened by 2 bases and J by 1 base, with 5 bases between the two germline ends. The CDR3 is 13 amino acids. CDR1 is MNHNS, CDR2 SASEGT, per germline. In the case of this clone: The same CDR3 is also encoded by other DNA sequences in this sample.

Sequenced by immunoSEQ multiplex PCR; TCRdb stores in-frame clones only, minus some. The profile shows 470,000 or so clones, roughly 91% of them singletons. This sequence originates from a woman aged 30 to 39 with acute or convalescent COVID-19. The rearrangement links TRBV6-1 to TRBJ1-1, with D unclear. Sequencing was carried out using peripheral blood. In DNA form, the CDR3 reads TGTGCCAGCAGTGAACTTAGGAACACTGAAGCTTTCTTT. Amino acid sequence: CASSELRNTEAFF.